The 32 T cell receptor beta chains below were found in one sample sequenced in a study of cytomegalovirus exposure and HLA in healthy donors. It was with 60 Vbeta and 13 Jbeta primers that the PCR ran. Clones were read by immunoSEQ multiplex PCR, and TCRdb kept only the in-frame ones, dropping some. This sample carries 200,000 to 300,000 clones, approximately 78% of them seen once, and the ten largest clones take 0.4% to 0.6%. The sequenced sample consisted of PBMCs. The receptors stem from a boy between 10 and 17 years old in good health and CMV-seronegative.

The table lists this clone with a count of one. This chain connects TRBV15 to TRBJ2-2; perhaps TRBD2 as D (6 bases). The CDR3 is 15 residues long. With 5 bases removed from V and 4 bases from J, the gap between germline ends came to 14 bases. CDR1 is LNHNV and CDR2 is YYDKDF in the germline V gene (reference sequence). For the CDR3, the DNA is TGTGCCACCAGCGTATTGATGGGGGGCACCGGGGAGCTGTTTTTT. Its translation: CATSVLMGGTGELFF.

This chain uses TRBV11-2 with TRBJ2-2, with 7 bases identical to TRBD1. The junction had 6 bases not matched to a gene; V was cut back by 2 bases and J by 3 bases. The V gene's germline CDR1 is SGHAT and CDR2 FQNNGV. The CDR3 consists of 16 residues. CDR3 sequence: CASSLTGQRYTGELFF. In nucleotides, the CDR3 is TGTGCCAGCAGCTTAACGGGACAGCGATACACCGGGGAGCTGTTTTTT.

The rearrangement uses TRBV19 and TRBJ2-1; D possibly corresponds to TRBD1 (5 bases). The CDR3 spans 16 residues. Per germline, CDR1 LNHDA and CDR2 SQIVND (reference sequence). V lost 4 bases, J lost 1 base, and 14 bases lay in between. CDR3 amino acids: CASSTPARQSYNEQFF. The CDR3, as DNA: TGTGCCAGTAGTACACCGGCGAGACAGTCCTACAATGAGCAGTTCTTC.

The chain uses TRBV9 and TRBJ1-5, with D uncertain. V dropped 0 bases and J dropped 1 base, with 8 bases sitting between them. Germline assignment: CDR1 SGDLS and CDR2 YYNGEE. CDR3 size: 15 residues. CDR3 residues: CASSVGLGSNQPQHF. CDR3 DNA sequence: TGTGCCAGCAGCGTAGGGCTTGGCAGCAATCAGCCCCAGCATTTT.

The chain uses TRBV7-8 and TRBJ2-3; a possible D gene is TRBD2 (5 bases). V lost 5 bases and J 9 bases, leaving 15 bases between the germline ends. Germline CDR1 SGHVS, CDR2 FQNEAQ. The CDR3 has 13 residues. CDR3 sequence (DNA): TGTGCCAGCAGCCTCCTCCGGGGAGACACGCAGTATTTT. This sequence encodes CASSLLRGDTQYF.

CDR3 bases: TGCAGCGTCCGAAACCCTGGTTCAGGGAATGGAGAAGCTTTCTTT. It translates to CSVRNPGSGNGEAFF. The V call is TRBV29-1, the J call TRBJ1-1; perhaps TRBD1 as D (5 bases). This CDR3 region has 15 residues. Trimming removed 6 bases at V and 8 bases at J, with 25 bases between. The V gene's germline CDR1 is SQVTM and CDR2 ANQGSEA.

This chain links TRBV28 with TRBJ1-1; perhaps TRBD1 as D (6 bases). Trimming stripped 3 bases from V and 3 bases from J, with 11 bases between. Germline V gene lookup returns CDR1 MDHEN and CDR2 SYDVKM. This CDR3 has 14 residues. CDR3 coding DNA: TGTGCCAGCAGTTTGGTAGGGGGGGACACTGAAGCTTTCTTT. Translated, it gives CASSLVGGDTEAFF.

The genes are TRBV30 and TRBJ1-2; D not certain. CDR3 length: 12 amino acids. Trimming took 2 bases from V and 7 from J, leaving 11 bases between them. Germline CDR1 is GTSNPN and CDR2 is SVGIG (reference sequence). The chain's CDR3 is CAWSTGLVGYTF. CDR3 coding DNA: TGTGCCTGGAGTACTGGACTGGTTGGCTACACCTTC.

The chain recombines TRBV19 with TRBJ1-2; D gene uncertain. Trimming removed 6 bases at V and 4 bases at J, with 21 bases between. This CDR3 spans 16 amino acids. Per germline, CDR1 LNHDA and CDR2 SQIVND (reference sequence). CDR3 DNA: TGTGCCAGTAGAAGTTGGACTTCCACACCATTCTATGGCTACACCTTC. It yields the protein CASRSWTSTPFYGYTF.

This clone has only a few counts. The chain has TRBV5-1 and TRBJ2-3, with 7 bases matching TRBD1. Germline CDR1 and CDR2: SGHRS and YFSETQ. This CDR3 has 16 residues. Trimming cost V 6 bases and J 4 bases; bases outside gene matches: 14. The CDR3 DNA reads as TGCGCCAGCAAGGTGACAGGGATCTTTTTCGCAGATACGCAGTATTTT. Translated, it gives CASKVTGIFFADTQYF.

The CDR3 loop reads CASRTQGNTEAFF. The CDR3 nucleotides are TGTGCCAGTAGGACACAGGGGAACACTGAAGCTTTCTTT. The chain uses TRBV19 and TRBJ1-1, with D perhaps TRBD1 (6 bases). The CDR3 covers 13 residues. V was shortened by 6 bases and J by 1 base, with 9 bases between the two germline ends. The germline CDR1 and CDR2 sequences are LNHDA and SQIVND (reference sequence).

The chain couples TRBV9 to TRBJ2-3; 11 bases agree with TRBD2. The CDR3 runs to 14 residues. Unmatched junction bases numbered 4, after V lost 4 bases and J lost 6 bases. Germline-derived CDR1 and CDR2 are SGDLS and YYNGEE. The CDR3 sequence is CASSLAGGRDTQYF. The CDR3 DNA reads as TGTGCCAGCAGCTTAGCGGGAGGGCGGGATACGCAGTATTTT.

This clone was detected once. V gene TRBV11-2 combines with J gene TRBJ1-3, with 8 bases fitting TRBD1. The V and J ends lost 4 bases and 8 bases, in that order; junction bases with no gene match: 10. CDR1 is SGHAT, CDR2 FQNNGV, per germline. CDR3 length: 15 amino acids. For the CDR3, the DNA is TGTGCCAGCAGCTCCTCGGACAGGGTGGCGGACACCATATATTTT. It codes for CASSSSDRVADTIYF.

V is TRBV28 and J is TRBJ1-6, with 8 bases aligning to TRBD1. V was clipped by 6 bases and J by 6 bases; unmatched bases: 7. Germline-derived CDR1 and CDR2 are MDHEN and SYDVKM. The CDR3 extends over 15 amino acids. The CDR3 nucleotides are TGTGCCAGCAGACCGACAGGGGCGTCTAATTCACCCCTCCACTTT. Amino acid sequence: CASRPTGASNSPLHF. The full variable domain, rest sourced from reference TRBV28 and TRBJ1-6, is DVKVTQSSRYLVKRTGEKVFLECVQDMDHENMFWYRQDPGLGLRLIYFSYDVKMKEKGDIPEGYSVSREKKERFSLILESASTNQTSMYLCASRPTGASNSPLHFGNGTRLTVT.

In this sample, this clone turned up a few times. The gene calls are TRBV5-5 and TRBJ1-2; 7 nucleotides align to TRBD1. This CDR3 is built from 15 residues. V lost 5 bases and J lost 1; bases outside the gene matches: 8. Germline lookup yields CDR1 SGHKS and CDR2 YYEKEE (reference sequence). The DNA of the CDR3 is TGTGCCAGCAGGGAGCACCAGGGGGTTAACTATGGCTACACCTTC. Encoded protein: CASREHQGVNYGYTF.

This clone has a single count. The chain uses TRBV4-1 and TRBJ1-1, with 10 bases fitting TRBD1. The CDR3 is made up of 14 amino acids. CDR1 and CDR2 (germline): MGHRA, YSYEKL. J was trimmed by 6 bases and V by 1 base; bases with no gene match: 2. The DNA for the CDR3 is TGCGCCAGCAGCCAAGGACAGGGGGCGGCTGAAGCTTTCTTT. Translation: CASSQGQGAAEAFF.

This clone was counted only a few times. V gene TRBV6-8 combines with J gene TRBJ2-7; 10 bases align to TRBD1. The length of the CDR3 is 17 residues. Germline CDR1 and CDR2: MNHGY and SAAAGT. The V segment lost 4 bases and the J segment 3 bases; nucleotides outside the gene matches: 12. CDR3 in DNA: TGTGCCAGCAGTTTTAACGGGACAGGGGTTCCCAACTACGAGCAGTACTTC. It is translated as CASSFNGTGVPNYEQYF.

This clone has a handful of counts. Other DNA sequences in this sample translate to the same CDR3. J is TRBJ2-1 and V is TRBV15; no clear D. Germline V gene sequence: CDR1 LNHNV, CDR2 YYDKDF (reference sequence). CDR3 length equals 15 residues. The V gene lost 0 bases and the J gene lost 0 bases, with 6 bases spanning the gap. In nucleotides, the CDR3 is TGTGCCACCAGCAGAGATCCGGGCTCCTACAATGAGCAGTTCTTC. Encoded protein: CATSRDPGSYNEQFF.

CDR3 in amino acids: CAINLDRGHKDTQYF. CDR3 in DNA: TGTGCCATCAACCTGGACAGGGGTCATAAGGATACGCAGTATTTT. The chain recombines TRBV10-3 with TRBJ2-3, with 9 bases identical to TRBD1. CDR1 is ENHRY, CDR2 SYGVKD, per germline. The V segment lost 7 bases and the J segment 6 bases; nucleotides outside the gene matches: 11. This CDR3 is 15 amino acids long.

This clone was seen a few times. The rearrangement uses TRBV2 and TRBJ2-2; 7 bases line up with TRBD1. Germline CDR1 is SNHLY and CDR2 is FYNNEI. J was trimmed by 5 bases and V by 6 bases; bases with no gene match: 6. The CDR3 runs 14 residues. CDR3 residues: CASSVTGRTGELFF. In DNA form, the CDR3 reads TGTGCCAGCAGCGTGACAGGGCGGACCGGGGAGCTGTTTTTT.

This clone was observed a single time. The chain joins TRBV20-1 to TRBJ2-3, with D unclear. There are 11 residues in the CDR3. Germline V CDR1 and CDR2: DFQATT, SNEGSKA (reference sequence). V was shortened by 7 bases and J by 4 bases, with 9 bases between the two germline ends. In DNA, the CDR3 is TGCAGTGGCCAGTACGCAGATACGCAGTATTTT. Protein: CSGQYADTQYF.

V and J are TRBV6-5 and TRBJ2-3, with 10 positions matching TRBD2. Germline trimming cut 4 bases from V and 4 bases from J; bases unmatched to any gene: 5. Germline V CDR1 and CDR2: MNHEY, SVGAGI. There are 15 residues in the CDR3. CDR3 sequence reads: CASSSFGLAADTQYF. The CDR3 bases are TGTGCCAGCAGTTCCTTCGGACTAGCGGCAGATACGCAGTATTTT.

For the CDR3, the DNA is TGTGCCAGCAGCTTAGCATTTTTGAGGGAGGACTACAATGAGCAGTTCTTC. Encoded protein: CASSLAFLREDYNEQFF. The chain has TRBV7-9 and TRBJ2-1, with D maybe TRBD2 (6 bases). Looked up from germline, CDR1 is SEHNR and CDR2 is FQNEAQ (reference sequence). V lost 0 bases and J 3 bases, leaving 15 bases between the germline ends. The CDR3 runs 17 residues.

J is TRBJ1-2 and V is TRBV30; 7 bases are shared with TRBD1. CDR3 length: 11 amino acids. Germline assignment: CDR1 GTSNPN and CDR2 SVGIG (reference sequence). After removal of 7 bases from V and 8 bases from J, the junction contained 7 bases not matched to a gene. The DNA of the CDR3 is TGTGCCTCCATACAGGGGTACGGCTACACCTTC. It specifies CASIQGYGYTF. Variable domain in full (rest from reference TRBV30 and TRBJ1-2): SQTIHQWPATLVQPVGSPLSLECTVEGTSNPNLYWYRQAAGRGLQLLFYSVGIGQISSEVPQNLSASRPQDRQFILSSKKLLLSDSGFYLCASIQGYGYTFGSGTRLTVV.

The chain combines TRBV11-1 with TRBJ2-3, with TRBD1 identical over 9 bases. V gave up 6 bases and J gave up 3 bases; unmatched junction bases: 4. From germline, CDR1 is SGHAT and CDR2 FQDESV (reference sequence). This CDR3 region has 14 residues. In nucleotides, the CDR3 is TGTGCCAGCAGGGGGACAGGGAGGACAGATACGCAGTATTTT. It specifies CASRGTGRTDTQYF. Complete variable domain (other parts from reference TRBV11-1 and TRBJ2-3): EAEVAQSPRYKITEKSQAVAFWCDPISGHATLYWYRQILGQGPELLVQFQDESVVDDSQLPKDRFSAERLKGVDSTLKIQPAELGDSAMYLCASRGTGRTDTQYFGPGTRLTVL.

About this clone: Other nucleotide sequences from this sample produce the same CDR3. V and J are TRBV9 and TRBJ2-7; TRBD2 might be the D (5 bases). V dropped 5 bases and J dropped 1 base, with 10 bases sitting between them. Germline V CDR1 and CDR2: SGDLS, YYNGEE. The CDR3 sequence is 13 residues long. CDR3 sequence: CASSVGSSYEQYF. CDR3 nucleotide sequence: TGTGCCAGCAGTGTGGGGAGTTCCTACGAGCAGTACTTC.

J is TRBJ1-1 and V is TRBV11-3, with D tentatively TRBD1 (6 bases). Between the trimmed V and J ends, which lost 0 bases and 2 bases, there was a span of 10 bases. Germline CDR1 is SGHNT and CDR2 is YENEEA. The CDR3 length is 15 residues. The CDR3 nucleotides read TGTGCCAGCAGCTTAGAGGGGACACTTAACACTGAAGCTTTCTTT. It is translated as CASSLEGTLNTEAFF.

The V gene is TRBV11-3, the J gene TRBJ1-5; possible D gene TRBD1, 5 bases. V shed 0 bases and J shed 0 bases, with 6 bases lying between them. The CDR3 spans 15 residues. Germline CDR1 SGHNT, CDR2 YENEEA. The CDR3 sequence is CASSLDGASNQPQHF. The CDR3 nucleotides are TGTGCCAGCAGCTTAGATGGGGCTAGCAATCAGCCCCAGCATTTT.

The chain carries TRBV7-6 and TRBJ2-5; 9 nucleotides align to TRBD2. V trimming: 4 bases; J trimming: 1 base; junction bases outside the gene matches: 7. Germline CDR1 SGHVS, CDR2 FNYEAQ. The length of the CDR3 is 16 residues. CDR3 protein: CASSSFLAGLQETQYF. CDR3 nucleotide sequence: TGTGCCAGCAGCTCCTTCCTAGCGGGGCTCCAAGAGACCCAGTACTTC.

This clone has just a few counts. The gene calls are TRBV6-4 and TRBJ2-5; D remains ambiguous. V lost 4 bases and J lost 5, with 14 bases in between. The germline V gene encodes CDR1 MRHNA and CDR2 SNTAGT. There are 14 residues in the CDR3. In DNA, the CDR3 is TGTGCCAGCAGTGCTTCGGGTGAATCGGAGACCCAGTACTTC. This encodes CASSASGESETQYF.

This chain joins TRBV2 and TRBJ1-5; 9 bases line up with TRBD1. V was clipped by 8 bases and J by 1 base; unmatched bases: 6. Per germline, CDR1 SNHLY and CDR2 FYNNEI. The CDR3 is 15 amino acids. The CDR3 nucleotides are TGTGCCAGCTGCCCTGACAGGGGGAGCAATCAGCCCCAGCATTTT. This sequence encodes CASCPDRGSNQPQHF. The complete variable domain, with remaining parts taken from reference TRBV2 and TRBJ1-5, reads EPEVTQTPSHQVTQMGQEVILRCVPISNHLYFYWYRQILGQKVEFLVSFYNNEISEKSEIFDDQFSVERPDGSNFTLKIRSTKLEDSAMYFCASCPDRGSNQPQHFGDGTRLSIL.

This chain joins TRBV5-6 and TRBJ1-1; D unclear. CDR1 SGHDT and CDR2 YYEEEE come from the germline V gene. V gave up 0 bases and J gave up 8 bases, with 8 bases separating them. This CDR3 is 12 amino acids long. The CDR3: CASSLAVTEAFF. CDR3 DNA: TGTGCCAGCAGCTTGGCCGTGACAGAAGCTTTCTTT.